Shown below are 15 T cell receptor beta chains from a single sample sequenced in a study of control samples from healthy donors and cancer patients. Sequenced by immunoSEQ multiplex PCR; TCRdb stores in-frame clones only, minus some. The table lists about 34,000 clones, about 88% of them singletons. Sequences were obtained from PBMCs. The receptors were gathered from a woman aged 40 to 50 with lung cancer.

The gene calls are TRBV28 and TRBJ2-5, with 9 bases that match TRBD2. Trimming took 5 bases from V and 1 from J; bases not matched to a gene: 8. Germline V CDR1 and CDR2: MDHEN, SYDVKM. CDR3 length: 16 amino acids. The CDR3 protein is CASSGLAGFFQETQYF. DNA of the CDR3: TGTGCCAGCAGTGGGCTAGCGGGGTTTTTCCAAGAGACCCAGTACTTC.

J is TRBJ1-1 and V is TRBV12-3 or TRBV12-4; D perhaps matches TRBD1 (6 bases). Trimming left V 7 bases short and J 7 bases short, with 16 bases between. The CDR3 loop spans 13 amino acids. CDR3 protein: CASNPGAGDEAFF. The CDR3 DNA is TGTGCCAGCAATCCTGGGGCAGGGGATGAAGCTTTCTTT.

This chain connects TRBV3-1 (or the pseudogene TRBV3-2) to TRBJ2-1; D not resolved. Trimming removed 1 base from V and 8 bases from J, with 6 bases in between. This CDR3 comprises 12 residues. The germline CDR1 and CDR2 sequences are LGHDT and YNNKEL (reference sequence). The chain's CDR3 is CASSQGFYEQFF. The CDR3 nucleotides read TGTGCCAGCAGCCAAGGTTTTTATGAGCAGTTCTTC.

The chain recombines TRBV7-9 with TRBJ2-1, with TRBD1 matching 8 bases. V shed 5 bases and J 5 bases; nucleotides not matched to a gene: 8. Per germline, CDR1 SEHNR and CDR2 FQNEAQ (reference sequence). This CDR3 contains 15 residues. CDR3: CASSPRDRLNNEQFF. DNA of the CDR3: TGTGCCAGCAGCCCCCGGGACAGGCTAAACAATGAGCAGTTCTTC.

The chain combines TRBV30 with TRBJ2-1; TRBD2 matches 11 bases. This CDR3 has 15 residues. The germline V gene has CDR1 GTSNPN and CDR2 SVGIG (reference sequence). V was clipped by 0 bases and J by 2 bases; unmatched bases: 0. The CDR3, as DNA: TGTGCCTGGAGTGTACTAGCGGGGGCCTACAATGAGCAGTTCTTC. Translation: CAWSVLAGAYNEQFF.

As DNA, the CDR3 is TGCGCCAGCGGACGCCGACTAGCGGGGGGGCCCGATACGCAGTATTTT. Its translation is CASGRRLAGGPDTQYF. The chain links TRBV5-1 to TRBJ2-3; 14 bases are shared with TRBD2. The V gene end was trimmed by 7 bases and the J gene end by 6 bases; junction bases not matched to a gene: 10. The CDR3 contains 16 residues. The germline gives CDR1 SGHRS, CDR2 YFSETQ. Full variable domain (outside the CDR3, taken from reference TRBV5-1 and TRBJ2-3): KAGVTQTPRYLIKTRGQQVTLSCSPISGHRSVSWYQQTPGQGLQFLFEYFSETQRNKGNFPGRFSGRQFSNSRSEMNVSTLELGDSALYLCASGRRLAGGPDTQYFGPGTRLTVL.

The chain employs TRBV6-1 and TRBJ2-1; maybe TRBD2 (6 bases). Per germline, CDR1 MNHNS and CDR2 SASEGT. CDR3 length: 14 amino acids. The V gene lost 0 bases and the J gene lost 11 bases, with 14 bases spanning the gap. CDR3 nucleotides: TGTGCCAGCAGTGAAGCGCGGGGTCTTATTAAGCAGTTCTTC. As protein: CASSEARGLIKQFF.

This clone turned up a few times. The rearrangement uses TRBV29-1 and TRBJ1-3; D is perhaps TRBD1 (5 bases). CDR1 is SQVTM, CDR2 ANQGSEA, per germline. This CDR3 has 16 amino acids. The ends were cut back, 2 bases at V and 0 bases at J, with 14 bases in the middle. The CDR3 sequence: CSVEWGLGASGNTIYF. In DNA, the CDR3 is TGCAGCGTTGAATGGGGCTTAGGGGCCTCTGGAAACACCATATATTTT.

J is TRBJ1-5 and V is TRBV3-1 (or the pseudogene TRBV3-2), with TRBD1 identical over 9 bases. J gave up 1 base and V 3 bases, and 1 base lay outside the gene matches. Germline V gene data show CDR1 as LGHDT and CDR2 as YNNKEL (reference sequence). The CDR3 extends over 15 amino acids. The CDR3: CASSQTGGSNQPQHF. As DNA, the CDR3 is TGTGCCAGCAGCCAGACAGGGGGAAGCAATCAGCCCCAGCATTTT.

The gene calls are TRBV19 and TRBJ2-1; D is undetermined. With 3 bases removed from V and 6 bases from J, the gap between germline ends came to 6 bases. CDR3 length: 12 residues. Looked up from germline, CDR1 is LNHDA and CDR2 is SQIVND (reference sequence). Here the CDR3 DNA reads TGTGCCAGTAGTATGTGGGGCAATGAGCAGTTCTTC. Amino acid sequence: CASSMWGNEQFF.

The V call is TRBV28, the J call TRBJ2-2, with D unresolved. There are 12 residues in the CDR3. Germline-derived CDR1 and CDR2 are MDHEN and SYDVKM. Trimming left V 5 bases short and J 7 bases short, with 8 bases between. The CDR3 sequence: CASSPLGGELFF. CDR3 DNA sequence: TGTGCCAGCAGTCCCCTGGGCGGGGAGCTGTTTTTT. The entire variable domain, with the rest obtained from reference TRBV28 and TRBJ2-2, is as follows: DVKVTQSSRYLVKRTGEKVFLECVQDMDHENMFWYRQDPGLGLRLIYFSYDVKMKEKGDIPEGYSVSREKKERFSLILESASTNQTSMYLCASSPLGGELFFGEGSRLTVL.

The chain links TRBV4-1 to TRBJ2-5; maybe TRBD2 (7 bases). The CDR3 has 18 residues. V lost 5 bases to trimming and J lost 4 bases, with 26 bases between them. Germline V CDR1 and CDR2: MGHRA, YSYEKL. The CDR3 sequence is CASSSLILGLGGGETQYF. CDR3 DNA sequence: TGCGCCAGCAGCTCCCTCATCTTGGGGTTAGGGGGGGGAGAGACCCAGTACTTC.

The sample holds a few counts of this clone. CDR3 bases: TGCGCCAGCAGTAATCTAGCGGGAGAGACCCAGTACTTC. This sequence encodes CASSNLAGETQYF. The chain employs TRBV4-1 and TRBJ2-5; 8 bases match TRBD2. This CDR3 is 13 amino acids long. Looked up from germline, CDR1 is MGHRA and CDR2 is YSYEKL. Trimming took 6 bases from V and 4 from J; bases not matched to a gene: 4.

The CDR3, as DNA: TGTGCCAGCAGCTTCGTGAACACTGAAGCTTTCTTT. Translated, it gives CASSFVNTEAFF. The gene calls are TRBV11-2 and TRBJ1-1, with unresolved D. The CDR3 totals 12 residues. V dropped 3 bases and J dropped 0 bases, with 2 bases sitting between them. CDR1 and CDR2 from the germline V gene are SGHAT and FQNNGV.

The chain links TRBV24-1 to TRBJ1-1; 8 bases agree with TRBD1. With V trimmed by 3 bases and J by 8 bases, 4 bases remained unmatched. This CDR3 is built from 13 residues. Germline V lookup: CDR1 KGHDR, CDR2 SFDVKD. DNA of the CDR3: TGTGCCACCAGTGATGAGACAGGGGCGGAAGCTTTCTTT. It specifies CATSDETGAEAFF.